The clone carrying this T cell receptor beta chain was counted many times. What it recognizes is unknown. Both TRBC1 and TRBC2 were covered by a beta constant-region primer of two equimolar oligonucleotides. Ligation attached a single-stranded oligonucleotide with a 12-nucleotide UMI and the SP2 primer to the cDNA 3' end. A single record per CDR3 protein comes from TCRdb applying MiXCR to the UMI-ligation and nested PCR reads. Of roughly 20,000 distinct CDR3 sequences in the sample, 8% to 13% are singletons; the top ten hold approximately 18%. The data belong to a study of naive and memory T cell subsets. Study-level points and caveats: Over 90% of naive TCR sequences appeared only once, unlike memory subsets.

This CDR3 region has 19 residues. The V gene end was trimmed by 3 bases and the J gene end by 6 bases; junction bases not matched to a gene: 15. From germline, CDR1 is LGHDT and CDR2 YNNKEL (reference sequence). CD4+ T cell IFNgamma after overnight CMV lysate exposure gave donor CMV status. This chain joins TRBV3-1 and TRBJ2-3; 13 nucleotides line up with TRBD2. This TCR was sampled from a human donor in good health. Sequencing was done on a sample of central memory CD8+ T cells from blood. CDR3: CASSQGSRRTSGSRDTQYF. The DNA of the CDR3 is TGTGCCAGCAGCCAGGGTTCCCGTCGGACTAGCGGGAGTCGGGATACGCAGTATTTT.